Listed below are T cell receptor beta chains from one sample, sequenced in a study of T cell changes during pregnancy in multiple sclerosis. Sequencing was performed with immunoSEQ multiplex PCR; in TCRdb, only in-frame clones are kept and a portion is missing. The sample includes 25,000 to 40,000 clones, 89% of them seen just once. Sequences were derived from CD8+ T cells from peripheral blood mononuclear cells, sampled in the third trimester of pregnancy. The origin of the receptors is a female donor with multiple sclerosis, enrolled in a pregnancy study. Each CDR3 is given without its conserved first and last residue.

TRBV5-8 | ASSLFGLAGGDEQF
TRBV6-1 | ASSDLLGVAGLYEQY
TRBV9 | ASSVEGALNRLDTQY
TRBV2 | ASSDWRQPQH
TRBV10-2 | ASTEAYNQPQH
TRBV13 | ASSIRTSGDLGEDTQY
TRBV19 | ASKGTGRNYGYT
TRBV9 | ASSVAGIQETQY
TRBV7-9 | ASSLRDRDANIQY
TRBV27 | ASSPSVMSTDTQY
TRBV28 | ASSPLAGGYEQY
TRBV27 | ASSWTVYNEQF
TRBV10-2 | ASIGSGDEKLF
TRBV27 | ASVGGSAF
TRBV5-4 | ASSPRDYQETQY
TRBV7-8 | ASSPLGAPRPQH
TRBV6-5 | ASSPRGLKYEQY
TRBV27 | ATGQTYEQY
TRBV6-4 | ASSNRTSGRTSTDTQY
TRBV25-1 | ASRSIHEQY
TRBV28 | ASRSPGGSGNTIY
TRBV9 | ASSVGGEVTETQY